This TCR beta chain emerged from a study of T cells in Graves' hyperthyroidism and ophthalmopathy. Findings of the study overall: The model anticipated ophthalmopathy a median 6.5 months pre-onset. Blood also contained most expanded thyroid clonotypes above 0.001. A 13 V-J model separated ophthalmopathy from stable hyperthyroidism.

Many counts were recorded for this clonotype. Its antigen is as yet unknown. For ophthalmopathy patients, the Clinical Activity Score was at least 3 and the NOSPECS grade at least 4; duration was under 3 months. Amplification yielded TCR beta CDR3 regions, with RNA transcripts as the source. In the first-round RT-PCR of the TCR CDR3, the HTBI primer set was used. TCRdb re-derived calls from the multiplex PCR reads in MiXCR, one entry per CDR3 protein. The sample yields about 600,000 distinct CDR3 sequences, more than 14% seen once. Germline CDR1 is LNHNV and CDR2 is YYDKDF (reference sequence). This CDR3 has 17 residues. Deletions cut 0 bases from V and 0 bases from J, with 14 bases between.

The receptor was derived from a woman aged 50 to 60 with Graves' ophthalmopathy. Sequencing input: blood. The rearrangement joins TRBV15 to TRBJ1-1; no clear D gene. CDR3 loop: CATSRDLRGPLNTEAFF. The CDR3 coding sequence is TGTGCCACCAGCAGAGATCTCCGCGGCCCCTTGAACACTGAAGCTTTCTTT. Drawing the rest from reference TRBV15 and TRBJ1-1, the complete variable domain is DAMVIQNPRYQVTQFGKPVTLSCSQTLNHNVMYWYQQKSSQAPKLLFHYYDKDFNNEADTPDNFQSRRPNTSFCFLDIRSPGLGDTAMYLCATSRDLRGPLNTEAFFGQGTRLTVV.